Below are 11 T cell receptor beta chains sequenced from a single sample in a study of blood T cell repertoires in COVID-19. Some clones are missing from TCRdb's copy, which holds only in-frame ones; the method was immunoSEQ multiplex PCR. The sample consists of about 300,000 clones, approximately 89% of them appearing once. The material sequenced was PBMCs or T cells enriched from blood (not recorded which). Receptor source: a woman between 50 and 59 years old who had been exposed to COVID-19.

The chain combines TRBV6-5 with TRBJ1-6; D is unresolved. Germline V gives CDR1 MNHEY, CDR2 SVGAGI. V was clipped by 6 bases and J by 9 bases, with 9 bases between them. This CDR3 is 12 amino acids long. The CDR3 DNA reads as TGTGCCAGCAGCGCTGAGGGTTCACCCCTCCACTTT. This codes for CASSAEGSPLHF.

The chain links TRBV2 to TRBJ2-7; 9 bases match TRBD2. CDR3 size: 13 residues. The junction had 4 bases not matched to a gene; V was cut back by 9 bases and J by 1 base. Germline values: CDR1 SNHLY, CDR2 FYNNEI. The CDR3 nucleotides are TGTGCCAGGAGAAGCGGGGGGTCCTACGAGCAGTACTTC. Protein product: CARRSGGSYEQYF.

The CDR3 bases are TGCGCCAGCAGCCAAGAGCCGTCGGTAACCGGGGAGCTGTTTTTT. This gives the protein CASSQEPSVTGELFF. This chain uses TRBV4-1 with TRBJ2-2; D ambiguous. This CDR3 spans 15 amino acids. The germline V gene encodes CDR1 MGHRA and CDR2 YSYEKL. Trimming left V 0 bases short and J 5 bases short, with 10 bases between.

This clone was picked up one time. This chain links TRBV29-1 with TRBJ2-1; weak D call: TRBD2 (5 bases). The V and J ends lost 7 bases and 7 bases respectively, with 14 bases between them. The CDR3 is 12 residues long. Germline CDR1 reads SQVTM; CDR2 reads ANQGSEA. CDR3 DNA: TGCAGCGCAATAATGACTATTAATGAGCAGTTCTTC. It encodes CSAIMTINEQFF.

The V gene is TRBV28, the J gene TRBJ2-1, with 8 bases that match TRBD2. V lost 5 bases, J lost 6 bases, and 6 bases stayed unmatched. CDR1 and CDR2 (germline): MDHEN, SYDVKM. The CDR3 totals 14 residues. CDR3 in amino acids: CASSSSGAINEQFF. The CDR3 DNA reads TGTGCCAGCAGTAGTAGCGGGGCCATCAATGAGCAGTTCTTC.

This clone was recorded a few times. The V call is TRBV6-1, the J call TRBJ1-4, with D possibly TRBD1 on 5 matching bases. The germline CDR1 and CDR2 sequences are MNHNS and SASEGT. Trimming took off 0 bases at V and 7 bases at J, with 9 bases between the two ends. The length of the CDR3 is 14 residues. The CDR3 is CASSEAIRGEKLFF. The CDR3 nucleotides read TGTGCCAGCAGTGAAGCGATAAGGGGTGAAAAACTGTTTTTT.

V and J are TRBV19 and TRBJ2-1, with TRBD2 matching 8 bases. The germline V gene has CDR1 LNHDA and CDR2 SQIVND (reference sequence). The junction had 10 bases not matched to a gene; V was cut back by 2 bases and J by 1 base. The length of the CDR3 is 18 residues. The DNA for the CDR3 is TGTGCCAGTAGTATAACCGAGCGGGGGAGTGGGTCCTACAATGAGCAGTTCTTC. It codes for CASSITERGSGSYNEQFF.

The rearrangement uses TRBV24-1 and TRBJ2-6; D not certain. The CDR3 is 14 amino acids. The germline gives CDR1 KGHDR, CDR2 SFDVKD. V was cut by 9 bases and J by 1 base, with 9 bases left in between. DNA for the CDR3: TGTGCCACCGCCGCGTCTTCTGGGGCCAACGTCCTGACTTTC. Translating gives CATAASSGANVLTF.

This sequence joins TRBV6-2 or TRBV6-3 and TRBJ1-1; no clear D gene. CDR3 length: 11 amino acids. Trimming left V 6 bases short and J 7 bases short, with 9 bases between. In germline, CDR1 is MNHEY, CDR2 SVGEGT. CDR3 nucleotide sequence: TGTGCCAGCAGCCAAAGCGGTGAAGCTTTCTTT. Its protein is CASSQSGEAFF.

The chain combines TRBV12-3 or TRBV12-4 with TRBJ2-1; D not certain. Trimming cost V 3 bases and J 9 bases, with 9 bases left between them. This CDR3 region has 12 residues. The CDR3 region has the DNA TGTGCCAGCAGTTTGCGGAAAGGTGAGCAGTTCTTC. Translated, it gives CASSLRKGEQFF.

CDR3 region: CASSQSGGTVNTEAFF. CDR3 nucleotide sequence: TGTGCCAGCAGCCAATCTGGTGGGACAGTGAACACTGAAGCTTTCTTT. The chain employs TRBV3-1 (or the pseudogene TRBV3-2) and TRBJ1-1, with TRBD1 identical over 7 bases. This CDR3 region has 16 residues. J gave up 0 bases and V 2 bases, and 6 bases lay outside the gene matches. Germline V gene sequence: CDR1 LGHDT, CDR2 YNNKEL (reference sequence).